This T cell receptor beta chain is drawn from a study of cytomegalovirus exposure and HLA in healthy donors. Note on this clone: No antigen is known for it.

CDR1 LNHNV and CDR2 YYDKDF come from the germline V gene (reference sequence). The CDR3 is 12 residues long. V was cut by 1 base and J by 9 bases, with 9 bases left in between. Study-level points and caveats: A later analysis linked a missense variant in DCLRE1C to the trimming of TCR beta V and J genes. TCR beta chains numbering more than 150 were designated cytomegalovirus-associated.

The PCR contained 60 Vbeta and 13 Jbeta primers. This table comes from immunoSEQ multiplex PCR, and its TCRdb copy is limited to in-frame clones, with some not included. The sample carries about 120,000 clones, about 85% recorded once. Healthy bone marrow donors supplied every sample. The TCR comes from a man over 45 in good health and CMV-seronegative. Sequencing used PBMCs. The chain carries TRBV15 and TRBJ1-1; D not certain. The CDR3 protein is CATSRGRGKAFF. The DNA for the CDR3 is TGTGCCACCAGCAGAGGCCGGGGAAAAGCTTTCTTT.